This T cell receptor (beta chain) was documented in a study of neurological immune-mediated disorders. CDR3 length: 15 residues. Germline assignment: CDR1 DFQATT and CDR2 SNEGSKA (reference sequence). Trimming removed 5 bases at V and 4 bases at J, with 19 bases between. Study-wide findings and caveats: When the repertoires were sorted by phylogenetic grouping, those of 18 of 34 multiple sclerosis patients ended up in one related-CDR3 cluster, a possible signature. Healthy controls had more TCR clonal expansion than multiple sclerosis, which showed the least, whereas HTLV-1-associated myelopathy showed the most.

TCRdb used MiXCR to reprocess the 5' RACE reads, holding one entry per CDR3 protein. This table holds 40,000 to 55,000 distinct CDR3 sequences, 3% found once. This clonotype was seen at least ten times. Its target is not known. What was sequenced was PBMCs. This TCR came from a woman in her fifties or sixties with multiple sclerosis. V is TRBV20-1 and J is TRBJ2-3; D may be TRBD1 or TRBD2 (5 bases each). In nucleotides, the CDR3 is TGCAGTGCTCCGGGGCTAGTGTCGCCCCCAGATACGCAGTATTTT. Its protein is CSAPGLVSPPDTQYF.